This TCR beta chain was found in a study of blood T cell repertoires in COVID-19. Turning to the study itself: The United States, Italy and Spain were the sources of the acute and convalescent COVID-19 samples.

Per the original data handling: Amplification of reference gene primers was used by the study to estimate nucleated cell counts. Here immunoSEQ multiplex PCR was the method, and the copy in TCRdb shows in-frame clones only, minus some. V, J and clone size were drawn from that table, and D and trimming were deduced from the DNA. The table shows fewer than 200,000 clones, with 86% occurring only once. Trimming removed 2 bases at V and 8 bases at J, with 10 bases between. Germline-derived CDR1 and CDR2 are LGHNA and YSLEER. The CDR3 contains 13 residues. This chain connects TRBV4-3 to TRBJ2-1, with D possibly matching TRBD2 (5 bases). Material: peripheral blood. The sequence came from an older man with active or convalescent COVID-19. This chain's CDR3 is CASSQSLAHEQFF. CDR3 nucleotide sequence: TGCGCCAGCAGCCAATCTCTAGCTCATGAGCAGTTCTTC.